The 26 T cell receptor beta chains listed next were all sequenced from one sample in a study of blood T cell repertoires in COVID-19. Method: immunoSEQ multiplex PCR; TCRdb's copy keeps in-frame clones and lacks some. The table has over 250,000 clones, roughly nine tenths seen once. The specimen was PBMCs or T cells enriched from blood (not recorded which). The receptors stem from a woman aged 18-29 years who had recovered from COVID-19.

This chain uses TRBV15 with TRBJ2-1; 10 bases match TRBD1. J lost 1 base, V lost 5 bases, and 14 bases had no gene match. CDR1 is LNHNV, CDR2 YYDKDF, per germline (reference sequence). The CDR3 has 19 residues. CDR3 protein: CATSGRDRGRLGSYNEQFF. The CDR3 DNA reads as TGTGCCACCAGCGGACGGGACAGGGGCCGCCTAGGGTCCTACAATGAGCAGTTCTTC.

V gene TRBV29-1 combines with J gene TRBJ1-2, with D possibly being TRBD1 (5 bases). Germline values: CDR1 SQVTM, CDR2 ANQGSEA. Trimming cost V 2 bases and J 1 base, with 20 bases left between them. This CDR3 has 17 amino acids. CDR3 residues: CSVELLLRTGGNYGYTF. The CDR3 DNA reads TGCAGCGTTGAACTTCTCCTTAGGACGGGGGGTAACTATGGCTACACCTTC.

The V and J genes are TRBV2 and TRBJ2-4; 13 nucleotides agree with TRBD2. Germline CDR1 reads SNHLY; CDR2 reads FYNNEI. V gave up 1 base and J gave up 3 bases; unmatched junction bases: 9. This CDR3 contains 19 residues. CDR3 nucleotide sequence: TGTGCCAGCAGTGAAGGACTAGCGGGGGGTTATATCGGCAAAAACATTCAGTACTTC. It codes for CASSEGLAGGYIGKNIQYF.

The V and J genes are TRBV6-5 and TRBJ2-2; D ambiguous. The CDR3 contains 15 residues. Germline V gene lookup returns CDR1 MNHEY and CDR2 SVGAGI. The germline V and J ends were trimmed by 10 bases and 3 bases, with 18 bases remaining between them. The CDR3 reads CAIRASAPDTGELFF. Here the CDR3 DNA reads TGTGCCATCAGAGCAAGTGCCCCCGACACCGGGGAGCTGTTTTTT.

About this clone: The same CDR3 can be traced to other DNA sequences in this sample. The CDR3 sequence: CASSLRGTEAFF. The CDR3 DNA is TGTGCCAGCAGCTTAAGAGGGACTGAAGCTTTCTTT. This chain links TRBV7-9 with TRBJ1-1, with D hard to call. The germline V gene encodes CDR1 SEHNR and CDR2 FQNEAQ (reference sequence). The ends were cut back, 2 bases at V and 5 bases at J, with 6 bases in the middle. CDR3 length equals 12 residues.

With respect to this clone: The germline gene is not matched at one end of the junction; a read error may be the cause. V and J are TRBV7-8 and TRBJ2-3; TRBD1 matches at 8 bases. Germline V lookup: CDR1 SGHVS, CDR2 FQNEAQ. The CDR3 runs to 13 residues. CDR3 in amino acids: CASSLSGTGTQYF. The CDR3, as DNA: TGTGCCAGCAGCTTATCGGGGACAGGTACGCAGTATTTT.

The V and J genes are TRBV7-3 and TRBJ2-3; 7 bases are shared with TRBD2. The CDR3 sequence is 14 residues long. Germline CDR1 is SGHTA and CDR2 is FQGTGA. Losses at the gene ends were 3 bases for V and 1 base for J; bases not matched to a gene: 1. CDR3 sequence: CASSFSGRTDTQYF. In DNA, the CDR3 is TGTGCCAGCAGCTTTAGCGGGCGCACAGATACGCAGTATTTT.

This rearrangement joins TRBV5-1 to TRBJ2-2; D call uncertain. The CDR3 consists of 13 residues. The V and J ends lost 4 bases and 7 bases respectively, with 11 bases between them. Germline V CDR1 and CDR2: SGHRS, YFSETQ. As DNA, the CDR3 is TGCGCCAGCAGCCCGGTGGTTCTCGGGGAGCTGTTTTTT. Protein product: CASSPVVLGELFF.

The chain uses TRBV5-1 and TRBJ1-1, with a tentative D call TRBD1 (6 bases). The CDR3 has 15 residues. Germline CDR1 SGHRS, CDR2 YFSETQ. V was clipped by 0 bases and J by 3 bases, with 12 bases between them. CDR3 sequence: CASSLARGRDTEAFF. The CDR3 DNA is TGCGCCAGCAGCTTGGCCAGGGGCAGGGACACTGAAGCTTTCTTT.

J is TRBJ1-1 and V is TRBV5-1, with D maybe TRBD1 (5 bases). V lost 0 bases, J lost 6 bases, and 9 bases lay in between. There are 13 residues in the CDR3. In germline, CDR1 is SGHRS, CDR2 YFSETQ. CDR3 in amino acids: CASSLGGDAEAFF. CDR3 in DNA: TGCGCCAGCAGCTTGGGCGGGGACGCTGAAGCTTTCTTT. Variable domain in full (rest from reference TRBV5-1 and TRBJ1-1): KAGVTQTPRYLIKTRGQQVTLSCSPISGHRSVSWYQQTPGQGLQFLFEYFSETQRNKGNFPGRFSGRQFSNSRSEMNVSTLELGDSALYLCASSLGGDAEAFFGQGTRLTVV.

The genes are TRBV6-1 and TRBJ1-2; D not resolved. V dropped 2 bases and J dropped 6 bases, with 10 bases sitting between them. This CDR3 has 13 residues. Germline V gene data show CDR1 as MNHNS and CDR2 as SASEGT. The CDR3 spells CASSENRVNGYTF. The CDR3 nucleotides are TGTGCCAGCAGTGAAAACAGAGTCAATGGCTACACCTTC.

The V gene is TRBV11-2, the J gene TRBJ1-2; 10 bases fit TRBD1. V trimming: 5 bases; J trimming: 6 bases; junction bases outside the gene matches: 9. The CDR3 is 15 residues long. Per germline, CDR1 SGHAT and CDR2 FQNNGV. The chain's CDR3 is CASSVDRGRNDGYTF. Here the CDR3 DNA reads TGTGCCAGCAGCGTTGACAGGGGGCGGAACGATGGCTACACCTTC.

This clone has a handful of counts. The chain couples TRBV30 to TRBJ2-7; the match to TRBD2 covers 8 bases. J gave up 3 bases and V 8 bases, and 9 bases lay outside the gene matches. Looked up from germline, CDR1 is GTSNPN and CDR2 is SVGIG (reference sequence). This CDR3 has 13 residues. Written as DNA, the CDR3 is TGTGCCCTCGCGCGGGGGGCATTCTACGAGCAGTACTTC. Its protein is CALARGAFYEQYF. Looking up the rest from reference TRBV30 and TRBJ2-7 gives the full variable domain: SQTIHQWPATLVQPVGSPLSLECTVEGTSNPNLYWYRQAAGRGLQLLFYSVGIGQISSEVPQNLSASRPQDRQFILSSKKLLLSDSGFYLCALARGAFYEQYFGPGTRLTVT.

This clone was observed a few times. V is TRBV11-2 and J is TRBJ2-7; TRBD1 agrees at 10 bases. The CDR3 loop spans 16 amino acids. Germline trimming cut 2 bases from V and 4 bases from J; bases unmatched to any gene: 8. Germline V gives CDR1 SGHAT, CDR2 FQNNGV. CDR3: CASSLPRDRGGYEQYF. In nucleotides, the CDR3 is TGTGCCAGCAGCTTACCCCGGGACAGGGGTGGATACGAGCAGTACTTC.

The rearrangement joins TRBV6-5 to TRBJ1-2; possibly TRBD1 for D (6 bases). The V end lost 5 bases, the J end lost 5 bases, and 15 bases lay between the germline ends. This CDR3 spans 14 amino acids. Germline loops: CDR1 MNHEY, CDR2 SVGAGI. DNA of the CDR3: TGTGCCAGCAGTACGGGACCAGGGGAGTATGGCTACACCTTC. Its protein is CASSTGPGEYGYTF.

The chain joins TRBV2 to TRBJ1-4; 7 bases align to TRBD1. Germline CDR1 and CDR2: SNHLY and FYNNEI. Losses at the gene ends were 8 bases for V and 8 bases for J; bases not matched to a gene: 8. The CDR3 loop spans 13 amino acids. The CDR3 sequence is CASVRDRPEKLFF. The CDR3 DNA reads TGTGCCAGCGTCCGGGACAGACCCGAAAAACTGTTTTTT.

In nucleotides, the CDR3 is TGTGCCTCCGGACTAGCGGGGGGGCAGGGTGAGCAGTTCTTC. Translated: CASGLAGGQGEQFF. The chain recombines TRBV30 with TRBJ2-1; 15 bases are a match to TRBD2. This CDR3 has 14 amino acids. V lost 7 bases to trimming and J lost 9 bases; unmatched junction nucleotides: 7. CDR1 is GTSNPN and CDR2 is SVGIG in the germline V gene (reference sequence).

The chain has TRBV11-2 and TRBJ2-3, with a tentative D call TRBD2 (6 bases). V lost 5 bases, J lost 5 bases, and 14 bases lay in between. The length of the CDR3 is 14 residues. Germline loops: CDR1 SGHAT, CDR2 FQNNGV. The CDR3 reads CASSQNREQDTQYF. The CDR3 DNA reads TGTGCCAGCAGCCAAAACCGGGAGCAAGATACGCAGTATTTT. The entire variable domain, with the rest obtained from reference TRBV11-2 and TRBJ2-3, is as follows: EAGVAQSPRYKIIEKRQSVAFWCNPISGHATLYWYQQILGQGPKLLIQFQNNGVVDDSQLPKDRFSAERLKGVDSTLKIQPAKLEDSAVYLCASSQNREQDTQYFGPGTRLTVL.

This clone was seen only once. The chain recombines TRBV7-9 with TRBJ2-7; D might be TRBD2 (5 bases). Germline CDR1 and CDR2: SEHNR and FQNEAQ (reference sequence). This CDR3 is 13 amino acids long. The V and J ends lost 4 bases and 5 bases respectively, with 12 bases between them. CDR3 residues: CASSWTLGNEQYF. The CDR3, as DNA: TGTGCCAGCAGCTGGACTCTCGGAAACGAGCAGTACTTC.

This chain links TRBV5-4 with TRBJ1-2; 9 bases agree with TRBD1. V lost 10 bases, J lost 3 bases, and 16 bases stayed unmatched. CDR1 and CDR2 (germline): SGHNT, YYREEE (reference sequence). The CDR3 is 16 residues long. CDR3 nucleotides: TGTGCCTGGTCATTAAGCGGACAGGGGCCTTACTATGGCTACACCTTC. This translates into CAWSLSGQGPYYGYTF.

J is TRBJ2-7 and V is TRBV6-5; D may be TRBD1 (5 bases). The CDR3 consists of 14 residues. V was pared by 4 bases and J by 2 bases, with 12 bases between. Germline V lookup: CDR1 MNHEY, CDR2 SVGAGI. The CDR3 loop is CASSLGIGAYEQYF. CDR3 DNA sequence: TGTGCCAGCAGTTTGGGGATAGGGGCCTACGAGCAGTACTTC.

Only a few counts were recorded for this clone. The rearrangement joins TRBV6-5 to TRBJ2-2, with TRBD2 as a possible D gene (5 bases). CDR1 is MNHEY and CDR2 is SVGAGI in the germline V gene. Trimming stripped 6 bases from V and 6 bases from J, with 14 bases between. CDR3 length: 14 residues. CDR3: CASSWGEGPGELFF. CDR3 in DNA: TGTGCCAGCAGCTGGGGAGAGGGCCCCGGGGAGCTGTTTTTT.

The genes are TRBV30 and TRBJ1-1; tentative D call: TRBD1 (5 bases). V was pared by 4 bases and J by 1 base, with 16 bases between. CDR3 size: 15 residues. In germline, CDR1 is GTSNPN, CDR2 SVGIG (reference sequence). CDR3 bases: TGTGCCTGGACCCCTCCCCCAGGGTGGAACACTGAAGCTTTCTTT. Amino acid sequence: CAWTPPPGWNTEAFF.

The V gene is TRBV3-1 (or the pseudogene TRBV3-2), the J gene TRBJ2-1; the match to TRBD2 covers 12 bases. J was trimmed by 7 bases and V by 0 bases; bases with no gene match: 7. The CDR3 extends over 17 amino acids. CDR1 LGHDT and CDR2 YNNKEL come from the germline V gene (reference sequence). Here the CDR3 DNA reads TGTGCCAGCAGCCAAGACCCCCTAGCGGGGGGGCGGAATGAGCAGTTCTTC. It yields the protein CASSQDPLAGGRNEQFF.

CDR3 DNA sequence: TGCAGCGCCCGACAGGGGATGATGGGGAATGAGCAGTTCTTC. Amino acid sequence: CSARQGMMGNEQFF. This rearrangement joins TRBV29-1 to TRBJ2-1, with TRBD1 identical over 8 bases. Trimming cost V 7 bases and J 7 bases; bases outside gene matches: 12. This CDR3 has 14 residues. CDR1 and CDR2 (germline): SQVTM, ANQGSEA.

Notes on this clone: Within the sample, other DNA sequences also encode this same CDR3. The chain couples TRBV5-1 to TRBJ1-2; 9 bases match TRBD1. After removal of 0 bases from V and 4 bases from J, the junction contained 4 bases not matched to a gene. Germline V CDR1 and CDR2: SGHRS, YFSETQ. This CDR3 spans 15 amino acids. The CDR3 DNA reads as TGCGCCAGCAGCTTGGAGGGACAGGGAGGCTATGGCTACACCTTC. The encoded protein is CASSLEGQGGYGYTF.